This T cell receptor beta chain was captured in a study of T cells in Graves' hyperthyroidism and ophthalmopathy. Study-level findings and limits: Ophthalmopathy was distinguished from stable hyperthyroidism by 13 V-J signatures.

Based on clinical symptoms, serum thyroxine and TRAb, thyroid ultrasound and orbital computed tomography, diagnoses were reached. At first hyperthyroidism diagnosis, before any ophthalmopathy symptoms, the blood sample was collected. Isolation of PBMCs was performed on around 9.8 ml fresh peripheral blood. The CDR3 has 18 residues. Germline V gives CDR1 SGDLS, CDR2 YYNGEE. J lost 4 bases, V lost 3 bases, and 18 bases had no gene match. In the case of this clonotype: Its matching antigen is unknown.

RNA transcripts were the template for amplifying TCR beta CDR3 regions. First-round RT-PCR targeting the TCR CDR3 was performed with the HTBI primer set. A single record per CDR3 protein comes from TCRdb applying MiXCR to the multiplex PCR reads. This sample yields about 720,000 distinct CDR3 sequences, of which around 19% are seen a single time; around 15% belongs to the top ten. Sequenced input: blood. The source of this sequence is a woman between 45 and 60 years old with Graves' hyperthyroidism that later progressed to Graves' ophthalmopathy. The chain combines TRBV9 with TRBJ1-2; 7 bases fit TRBD1. CDR3 DNA sequence: TGTGCCAGCAGCGACGGACAGGCCAACTTACATAGGGCCTATGGCTACACCTTC. Protein: CASSDGQANLHRAYGYTF.